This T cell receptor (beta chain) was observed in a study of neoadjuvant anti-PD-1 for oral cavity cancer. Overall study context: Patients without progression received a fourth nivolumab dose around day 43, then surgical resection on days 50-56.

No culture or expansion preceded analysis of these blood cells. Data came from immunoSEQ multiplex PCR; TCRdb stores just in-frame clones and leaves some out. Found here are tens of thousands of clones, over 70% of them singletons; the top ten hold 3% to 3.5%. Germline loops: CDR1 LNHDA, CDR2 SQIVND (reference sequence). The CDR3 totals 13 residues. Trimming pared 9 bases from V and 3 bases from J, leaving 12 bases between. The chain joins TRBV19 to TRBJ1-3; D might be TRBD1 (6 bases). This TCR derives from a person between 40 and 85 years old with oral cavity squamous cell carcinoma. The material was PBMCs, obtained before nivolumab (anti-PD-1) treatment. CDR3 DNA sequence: TGTGCCAGCCAGGACAGAAGTGGAAACACCATATATTTT. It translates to CASQDRSGNTIYF.